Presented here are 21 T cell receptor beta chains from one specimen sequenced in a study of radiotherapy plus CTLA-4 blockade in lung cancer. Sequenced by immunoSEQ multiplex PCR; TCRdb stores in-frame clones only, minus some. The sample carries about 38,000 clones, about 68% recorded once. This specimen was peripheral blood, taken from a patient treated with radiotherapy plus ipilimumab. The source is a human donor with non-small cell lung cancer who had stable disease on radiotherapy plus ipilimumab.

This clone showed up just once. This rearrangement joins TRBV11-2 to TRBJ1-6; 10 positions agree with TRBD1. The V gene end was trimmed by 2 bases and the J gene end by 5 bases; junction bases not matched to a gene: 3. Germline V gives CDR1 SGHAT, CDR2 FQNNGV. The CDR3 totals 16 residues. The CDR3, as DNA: TGTGCCAGCAGCTTAAGGACAGGGGGGGATAATTCACCCCTCCACTTT. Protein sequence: CASSLRTGGDNSPLHF.

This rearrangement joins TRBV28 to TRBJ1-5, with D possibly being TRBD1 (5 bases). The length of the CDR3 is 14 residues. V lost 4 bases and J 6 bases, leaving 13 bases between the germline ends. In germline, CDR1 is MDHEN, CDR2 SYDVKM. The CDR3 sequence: CASSWRGSGQPQHF. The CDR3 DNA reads TGTGCCAGCAGTTGGCGGGGGTCGGGTCAGCCCCAGCATTTT.

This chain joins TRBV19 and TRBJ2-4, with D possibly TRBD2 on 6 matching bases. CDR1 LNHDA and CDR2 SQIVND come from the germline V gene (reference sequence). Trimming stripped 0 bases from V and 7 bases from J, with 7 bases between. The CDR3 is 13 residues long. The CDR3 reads CASSIEGRNIQYF. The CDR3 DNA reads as TGTGCCAGTAGTATAGAGGGGAGGAACATTCAGTACTTC.

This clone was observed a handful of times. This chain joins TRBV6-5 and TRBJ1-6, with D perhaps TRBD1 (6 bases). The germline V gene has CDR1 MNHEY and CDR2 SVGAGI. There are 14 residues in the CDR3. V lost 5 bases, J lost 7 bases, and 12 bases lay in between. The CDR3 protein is CASSRDNPNSPLHF. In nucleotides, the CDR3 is TGTGCCAGCAGTCGGGACAATCCCAATTCACCCCTCCACTTT.

The CDR3 loop reads CASSVSGISPNGYTF. In DNA, the CDR3 is TGTGCCAGCAGCGTGAGCGGGATTAGTCCCAATGGCTACACCTTC. This sequence joins TRBV9 and TRBJ1-2; no clear D. Germline CDR1 is SGDLS and CDR2 is YYNGEE. This CDR3 spans 15 amino acids. V lost 2 bases to trimming and J lost 6 bases, with 17 bases between them.

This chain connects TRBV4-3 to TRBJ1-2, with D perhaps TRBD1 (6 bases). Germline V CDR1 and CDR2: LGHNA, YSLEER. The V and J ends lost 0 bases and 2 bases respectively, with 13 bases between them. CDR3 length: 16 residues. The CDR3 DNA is TGCGCCAGCAGCCAAGATAGAGGGGACATCAACTATGGCTACACCTTC. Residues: CASSQDRGDINYGYTF.

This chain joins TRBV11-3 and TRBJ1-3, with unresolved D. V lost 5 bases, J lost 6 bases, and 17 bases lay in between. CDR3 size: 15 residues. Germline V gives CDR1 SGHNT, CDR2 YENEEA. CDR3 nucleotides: TGTGCCAGCAGCCCGTCGGGTTTGGGTGTAAACACCATATATTTT. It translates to CASSPSGLGVNTIYF. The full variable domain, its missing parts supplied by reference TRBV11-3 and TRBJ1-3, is EAGVVQSPRYKIIEKKQPVAFWCNPISGHNTLYWYLQNLGQGPELLIRYENEEAVDDSQLPKDRFSAERLKGVDSTLKIQPAELGDSAVYLCASSPSGLGVNTIYFGEGSWLTVV.

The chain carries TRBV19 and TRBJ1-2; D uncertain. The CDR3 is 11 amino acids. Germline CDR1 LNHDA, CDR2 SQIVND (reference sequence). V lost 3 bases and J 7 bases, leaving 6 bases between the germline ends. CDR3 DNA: TGTGCCAGTAGTATGGGGAGTGGCTACACCTTC. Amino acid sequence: CASSMGSGYTF.

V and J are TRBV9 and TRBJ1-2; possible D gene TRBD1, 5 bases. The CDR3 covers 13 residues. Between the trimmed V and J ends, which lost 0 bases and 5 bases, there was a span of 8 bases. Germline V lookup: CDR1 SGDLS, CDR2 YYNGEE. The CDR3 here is CASSVGGVYGYTF. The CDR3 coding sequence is TGTGCCAGCAGCGTAGGGGGGGTTTATGGCTACACCTTC.

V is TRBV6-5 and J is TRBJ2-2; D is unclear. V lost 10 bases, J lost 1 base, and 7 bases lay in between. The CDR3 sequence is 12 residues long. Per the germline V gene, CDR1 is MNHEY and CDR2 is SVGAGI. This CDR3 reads CATWGNTGELFF. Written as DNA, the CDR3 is TGTGCCACCTGGGGGAACACCGGGGAGCTGTTTTTT.

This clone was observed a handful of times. In DNA, the CDR3 is TGTGCCAGCAGCTTGGACGGGGGGGCCGGACAGACCCAGTACTTC. This gives the protein CASSLDGGAGQTQYF. The chain employs TRBV5-4 and TRBJ2-5; 8 nucleotides align to TRBD2. The trim removed 0 bases at V and 6 bases at J, leaving 7 bases unmatched. Per germline, CDR1 SGHNT and CDR2 YYREEE (reference sequence). This CDR3 region has 15 residues.

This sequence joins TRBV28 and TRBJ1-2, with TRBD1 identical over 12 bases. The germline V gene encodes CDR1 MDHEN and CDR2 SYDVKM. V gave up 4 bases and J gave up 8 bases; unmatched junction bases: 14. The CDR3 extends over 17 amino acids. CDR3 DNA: TGTGCCAGCAGTTCGGGACAGGGGGCTTTGGCTGGGAGGGGCTACACCTTC. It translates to CASSSGQGALAGRGYTF.

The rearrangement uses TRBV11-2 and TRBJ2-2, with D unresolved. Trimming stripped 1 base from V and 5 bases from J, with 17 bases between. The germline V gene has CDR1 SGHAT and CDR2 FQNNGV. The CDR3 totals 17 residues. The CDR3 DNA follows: TGTGCCAGCAGCTTAGCGCCAGTTCTTATCCAGACCGGGGAGCTGTTTTTT. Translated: CASSLAPVLIQTGELFF.

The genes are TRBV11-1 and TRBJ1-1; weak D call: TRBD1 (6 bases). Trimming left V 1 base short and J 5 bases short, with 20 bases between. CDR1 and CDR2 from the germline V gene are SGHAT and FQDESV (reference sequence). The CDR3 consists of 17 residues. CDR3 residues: CASSLEAVRAGATEAFF. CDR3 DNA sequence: TGTGCCAGCAGCTTAGAAGCGGTCAGGGCGGGGGCAACTGAAGCTTTCTTT.

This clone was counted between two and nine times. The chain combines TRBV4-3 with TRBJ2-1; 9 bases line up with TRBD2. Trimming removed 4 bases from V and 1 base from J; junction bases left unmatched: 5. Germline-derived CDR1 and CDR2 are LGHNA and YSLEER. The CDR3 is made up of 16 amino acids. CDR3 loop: CASSRLLAGSYNEQFF. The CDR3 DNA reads TGCGCCAGCAGCCGCCTGCTAGCGGGGTCCTACAATGAGCAGTTCTTC.

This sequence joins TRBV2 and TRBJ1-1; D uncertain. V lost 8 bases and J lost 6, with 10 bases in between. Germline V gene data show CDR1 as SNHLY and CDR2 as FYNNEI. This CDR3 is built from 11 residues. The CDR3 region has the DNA TGTGCCAGCGCGTTTGTCGCTGAAGCTTTCTTT. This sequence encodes CASAFVAEAFF.

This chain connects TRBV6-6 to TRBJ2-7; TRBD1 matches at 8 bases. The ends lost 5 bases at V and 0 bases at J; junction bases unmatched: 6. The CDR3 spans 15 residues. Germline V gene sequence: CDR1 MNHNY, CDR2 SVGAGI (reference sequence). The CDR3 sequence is CASSADRGFSYEQYF. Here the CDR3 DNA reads TGTGCCAGCAGTGCCGACAGGGGCTTCTCCTACGAGCAGTACTTC.

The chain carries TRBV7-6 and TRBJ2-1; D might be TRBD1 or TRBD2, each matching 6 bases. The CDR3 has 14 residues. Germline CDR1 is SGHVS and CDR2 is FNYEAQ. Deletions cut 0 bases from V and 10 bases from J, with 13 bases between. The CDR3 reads CASSLATGAPEQFF. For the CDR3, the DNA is TGTGCCAGCAGCTTAGCGACGGGGGCACCCGAGCAGTTCTTC.

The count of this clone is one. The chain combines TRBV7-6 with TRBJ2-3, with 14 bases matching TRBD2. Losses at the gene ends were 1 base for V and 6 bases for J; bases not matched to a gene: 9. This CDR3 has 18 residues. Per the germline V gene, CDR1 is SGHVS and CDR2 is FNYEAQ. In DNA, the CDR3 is TGTGCCAGCAGCTTAGGGTGGCGGACTAGCGGGGGGCCGGATACGCAGTATTTT. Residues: CASSLGWRTSGGPDTQYF.

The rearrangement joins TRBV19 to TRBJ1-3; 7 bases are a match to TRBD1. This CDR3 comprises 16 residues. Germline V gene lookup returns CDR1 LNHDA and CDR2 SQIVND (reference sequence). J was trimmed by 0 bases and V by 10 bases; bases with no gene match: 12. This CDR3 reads CATTGGQALSGNTIYF. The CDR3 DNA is TGTGCCACCACTGGAGGACAGGCGCTCTCTGGAAACACCATATATTTT.

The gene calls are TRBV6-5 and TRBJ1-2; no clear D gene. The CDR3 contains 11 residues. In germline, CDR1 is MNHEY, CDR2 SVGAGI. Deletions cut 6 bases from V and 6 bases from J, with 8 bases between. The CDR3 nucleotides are TGTGCCAGCAGGGAGGGTAATGGCTACACCTTC. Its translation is CASREGNGYTF.